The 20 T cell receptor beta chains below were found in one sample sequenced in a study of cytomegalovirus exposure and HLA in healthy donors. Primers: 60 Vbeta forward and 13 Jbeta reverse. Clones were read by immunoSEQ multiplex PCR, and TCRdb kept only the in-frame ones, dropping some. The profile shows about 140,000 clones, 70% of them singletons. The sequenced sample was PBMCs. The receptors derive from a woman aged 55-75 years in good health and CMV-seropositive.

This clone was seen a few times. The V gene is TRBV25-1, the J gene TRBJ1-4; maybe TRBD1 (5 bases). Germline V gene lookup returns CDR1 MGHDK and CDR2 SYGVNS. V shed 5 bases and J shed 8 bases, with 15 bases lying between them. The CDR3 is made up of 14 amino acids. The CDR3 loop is CASSSAGPNEKLFF. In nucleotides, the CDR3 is TGTGCCAGCAGTAGCGCGGGACCAAACGAAAAACTGTTTTTT.

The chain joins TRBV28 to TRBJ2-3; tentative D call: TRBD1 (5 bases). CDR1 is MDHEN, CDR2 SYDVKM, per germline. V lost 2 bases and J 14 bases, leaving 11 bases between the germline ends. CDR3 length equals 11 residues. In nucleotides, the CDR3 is TGTGCCAGCAGTTTAGGGGCCAAGGTGTATTTT. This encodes CASSLGAKVYF.

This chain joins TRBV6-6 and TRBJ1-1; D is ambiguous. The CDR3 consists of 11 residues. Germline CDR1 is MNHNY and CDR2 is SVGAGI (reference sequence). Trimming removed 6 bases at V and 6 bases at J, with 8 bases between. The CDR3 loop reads CASRLDPEAFF. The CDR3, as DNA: TGTGCCAGCAGGCTAGATCCTGAAGCTTTCTTT.

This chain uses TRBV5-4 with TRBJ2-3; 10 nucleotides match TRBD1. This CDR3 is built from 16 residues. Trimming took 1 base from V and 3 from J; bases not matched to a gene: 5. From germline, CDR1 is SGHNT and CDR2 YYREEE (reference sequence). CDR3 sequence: CASSLKGTGATDTQYF. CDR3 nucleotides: TGTGCCAGCAGCTTGAAAGGGACAGGGGCGACAGATACGCAGTATTTT. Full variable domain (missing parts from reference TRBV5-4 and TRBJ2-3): ETGVTQSPTHLIKTRGQQVTLRCSSQSGHNTVSWYQQALGQGPQFIFQYYREEENGRGNFPPRFSGLQFPNYSSELNVNALELDDSALYLCASSLKGTGATDTQYFGPGTRLTVL.

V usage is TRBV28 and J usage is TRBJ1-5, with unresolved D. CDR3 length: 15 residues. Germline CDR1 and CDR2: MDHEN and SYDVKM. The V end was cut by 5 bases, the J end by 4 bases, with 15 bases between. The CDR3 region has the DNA TGTGCCAGCAGTAACAGTCTAAGACCGAATCAGCCCCAGCATTTT. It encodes CASSNSLRPNQPQHF.

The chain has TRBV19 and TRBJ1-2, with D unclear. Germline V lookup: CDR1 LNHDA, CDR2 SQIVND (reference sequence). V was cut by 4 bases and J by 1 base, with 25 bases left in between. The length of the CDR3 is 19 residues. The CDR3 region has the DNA TGTGCCAGTAGTACTCTTCGTGTGGGCCGAGGAGGGCTTAACTATGGCTACACCTTC. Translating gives CASSTLRVGRGGLNYGYTF.

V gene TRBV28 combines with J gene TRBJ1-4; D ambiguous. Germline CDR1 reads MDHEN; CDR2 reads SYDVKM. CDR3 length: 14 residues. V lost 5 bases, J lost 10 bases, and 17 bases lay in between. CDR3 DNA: TGTGCCAGCAGTCCTGACTTTCTCCCGGGAAAACTGTTTTTT. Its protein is CASSPDFLPGKLFF. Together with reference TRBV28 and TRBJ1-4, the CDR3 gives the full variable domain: DVKVTQSSRYLVKRTGEKVFLECVQDMDHENMFWYRQDPGLGLRLIYFSYDVKMKEKGDIPEGYSVSREKKERFSLILESASTNQTSMYLCASSPDFLPGKLFFGSGTQLSVL.

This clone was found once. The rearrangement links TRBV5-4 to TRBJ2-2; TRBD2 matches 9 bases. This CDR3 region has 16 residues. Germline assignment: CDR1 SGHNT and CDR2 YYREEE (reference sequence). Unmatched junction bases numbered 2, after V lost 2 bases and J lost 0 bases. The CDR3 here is CASSFGGGANTGELFF. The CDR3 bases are TGTGCCAGCAGCTTTGGCGGGGGGGCGAACACCGGGGAGCTGTTTTTT.

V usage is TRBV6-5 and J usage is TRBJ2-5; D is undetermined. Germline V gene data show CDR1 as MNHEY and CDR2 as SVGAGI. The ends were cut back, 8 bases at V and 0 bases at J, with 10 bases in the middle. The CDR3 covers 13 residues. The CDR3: CASGYSYQETQYF. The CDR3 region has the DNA TGTGCCAGCGGCTACAGCTACCAAGAGACCCAGTACTTC.

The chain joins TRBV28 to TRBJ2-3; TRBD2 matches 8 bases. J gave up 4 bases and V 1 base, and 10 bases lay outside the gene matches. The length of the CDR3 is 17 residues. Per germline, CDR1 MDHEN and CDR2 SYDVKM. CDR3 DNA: TGTGCCAGCAGTTTATTTTTGGGACGGGGGGGAGCAGATACGCAGTATTTT. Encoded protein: CASSLFLGRGGADTQYF.

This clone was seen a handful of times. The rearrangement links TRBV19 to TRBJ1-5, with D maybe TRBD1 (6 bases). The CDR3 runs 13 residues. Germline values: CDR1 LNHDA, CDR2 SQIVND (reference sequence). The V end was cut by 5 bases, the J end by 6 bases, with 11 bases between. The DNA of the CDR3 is TGTGCCAGTAGTTTGGGACACCCTCAGCCCCAGCATTTT. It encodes CASSLGHPQPQHF.

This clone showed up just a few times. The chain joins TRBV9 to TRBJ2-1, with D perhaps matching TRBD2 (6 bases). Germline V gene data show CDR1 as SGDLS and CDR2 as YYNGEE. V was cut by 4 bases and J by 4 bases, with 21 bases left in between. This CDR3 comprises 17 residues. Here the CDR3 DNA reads TGTGCCAGCAGCCAGACCGGGGACCTAGGAGGGTACAATGAGCAGTTCTTC. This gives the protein CASSQTGDLGGYNEQFF.

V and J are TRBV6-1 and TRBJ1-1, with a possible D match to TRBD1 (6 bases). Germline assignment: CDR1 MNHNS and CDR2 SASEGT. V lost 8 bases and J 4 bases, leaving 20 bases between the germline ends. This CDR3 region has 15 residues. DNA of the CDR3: TGTGCCAGCGGGGGGGCGTGGAGTGGAGGCACTGAAGCTTTCTTT. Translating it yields CASGGAWSGGTEAFF.

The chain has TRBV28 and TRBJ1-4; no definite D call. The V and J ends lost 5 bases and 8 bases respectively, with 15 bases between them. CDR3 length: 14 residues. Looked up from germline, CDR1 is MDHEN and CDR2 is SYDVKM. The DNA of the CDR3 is TGTGCCAGCAGTCCACGACGAGAGGGAGAAAAACTGTTTTTT. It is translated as CASSPRREGEKLFF.

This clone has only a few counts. The CDR3 region has the DNA TGCAGCGTCGGGCCCCAGGGGACTGAAGCTTTCTTT. It translates to CSVGPQGTEAFF. The chain uses TRBV29-1 and TRBJ1-1; D may be TRBD1 (6 bases). This CDR3 has 12 amino acids. Trimming removed 6 bases from V and 5 bases from J, with 13 bases in between. CDR1 and CDR2 (germline): SQVTM, ANQGSEA.

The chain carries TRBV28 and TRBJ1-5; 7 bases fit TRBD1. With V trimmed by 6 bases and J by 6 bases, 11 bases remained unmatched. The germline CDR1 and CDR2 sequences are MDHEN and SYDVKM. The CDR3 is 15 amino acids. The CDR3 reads CASSTGELGGQPQHF. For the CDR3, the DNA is TGTGCCAGCAGCACAGGGGAATTGGGCGGTCAGCCCCAGCATTTT.

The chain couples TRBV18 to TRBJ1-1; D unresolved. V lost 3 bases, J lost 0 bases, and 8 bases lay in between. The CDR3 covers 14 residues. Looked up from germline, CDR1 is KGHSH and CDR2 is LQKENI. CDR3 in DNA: TGTGCCAGCTCACCGCAGGCTCTGAACACTGAAGCTTTCTTT. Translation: CASSPQALNTEAFF.

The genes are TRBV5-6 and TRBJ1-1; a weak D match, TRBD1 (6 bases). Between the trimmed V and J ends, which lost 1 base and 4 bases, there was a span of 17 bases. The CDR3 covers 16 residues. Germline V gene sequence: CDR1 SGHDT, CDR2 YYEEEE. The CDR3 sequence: CASSLNWTAFRTEAFF. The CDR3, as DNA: TGTGCCAGCAGCTTGAATTGGACAGCATTTCGCACTGAAGCTTTCTTT.

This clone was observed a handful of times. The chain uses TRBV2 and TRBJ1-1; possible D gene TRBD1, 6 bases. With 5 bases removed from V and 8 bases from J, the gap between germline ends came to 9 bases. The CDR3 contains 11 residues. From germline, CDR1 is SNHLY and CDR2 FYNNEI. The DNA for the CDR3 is TGTGCCAGCAGTCAGGACAGAGAAGCTTTCTTT. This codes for CASSQDREAFF.

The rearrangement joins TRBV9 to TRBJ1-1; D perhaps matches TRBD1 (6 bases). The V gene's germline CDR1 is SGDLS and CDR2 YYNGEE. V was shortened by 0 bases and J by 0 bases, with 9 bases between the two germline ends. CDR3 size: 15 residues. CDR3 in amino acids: CASSVDEGVNTEAFF. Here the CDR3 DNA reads TGTGCCAGCAGCGTAGACGAGGGGGTGAACACTGAAGCTTTCTTT.